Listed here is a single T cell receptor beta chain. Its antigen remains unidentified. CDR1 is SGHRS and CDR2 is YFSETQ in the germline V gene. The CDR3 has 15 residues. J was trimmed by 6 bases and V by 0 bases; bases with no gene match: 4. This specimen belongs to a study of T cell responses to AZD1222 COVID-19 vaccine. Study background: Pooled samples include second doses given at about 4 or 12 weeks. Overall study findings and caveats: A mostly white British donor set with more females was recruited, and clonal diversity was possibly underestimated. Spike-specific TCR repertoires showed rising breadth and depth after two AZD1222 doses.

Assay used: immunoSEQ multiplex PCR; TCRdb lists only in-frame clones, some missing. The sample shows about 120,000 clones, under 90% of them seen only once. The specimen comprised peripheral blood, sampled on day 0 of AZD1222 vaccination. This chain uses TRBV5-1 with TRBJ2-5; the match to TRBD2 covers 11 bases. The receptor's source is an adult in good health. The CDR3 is CASSLELAGAKTQYF. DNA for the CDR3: TGCGCCAGCAGCTTGGAACTAGCGGGAGCTAAGACCCAGTACTTC.